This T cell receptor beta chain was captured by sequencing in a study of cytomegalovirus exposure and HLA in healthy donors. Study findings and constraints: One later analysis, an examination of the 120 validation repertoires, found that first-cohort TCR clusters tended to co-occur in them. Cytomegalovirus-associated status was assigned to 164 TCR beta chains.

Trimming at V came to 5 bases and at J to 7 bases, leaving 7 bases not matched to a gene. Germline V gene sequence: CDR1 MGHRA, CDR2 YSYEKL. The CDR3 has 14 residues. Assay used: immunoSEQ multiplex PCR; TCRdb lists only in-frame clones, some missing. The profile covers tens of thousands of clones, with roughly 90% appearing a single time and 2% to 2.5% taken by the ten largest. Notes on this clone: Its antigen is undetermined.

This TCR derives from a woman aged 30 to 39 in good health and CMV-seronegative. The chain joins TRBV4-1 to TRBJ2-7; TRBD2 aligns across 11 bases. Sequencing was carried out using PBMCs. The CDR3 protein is CASSKLAGVGEQYF. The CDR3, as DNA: TGCGCCAGCAGCAAACTAGCGGGAGTGGGTGAGCAGTACTTC.